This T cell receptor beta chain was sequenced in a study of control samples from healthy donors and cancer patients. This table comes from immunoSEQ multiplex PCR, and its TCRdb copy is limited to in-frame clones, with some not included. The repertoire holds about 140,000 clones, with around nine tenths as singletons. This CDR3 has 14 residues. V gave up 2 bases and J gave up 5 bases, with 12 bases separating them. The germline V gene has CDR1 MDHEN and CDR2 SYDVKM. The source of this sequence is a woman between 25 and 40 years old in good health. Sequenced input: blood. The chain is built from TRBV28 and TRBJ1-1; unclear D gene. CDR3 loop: CASSLHRTGTEAFF. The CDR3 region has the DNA TGTGCCAGCAGTTTACACCGAACGGGGACTGAAGCTTTCTTT.